The T cell receptor (beta chain) described here comes from a study of siplizumab effects on memory and regulatory T cells. Study results and limitations: Mappable alloreactive CD4+ clones averaged approximately 70% Treg-derived with siplizumab versus approximately 25% in controls. For siplizumab cultures, the suppressive function of their proliferating Tregs was not confirmed.

This clone was seen once. Its target is not known. The CDR3 contains 12 residues. CDR1 is MDHEN, CDR2 SYDVKM, per germline. Between the trimmed V and J ends, which lost 6 bases and 1 base, there was a span of 3 bases. TCRdb's table, derived via immunoSEQ multiplex PCR, lists solely in-frame clones and lacks some. This sample has 100,000 to 110,000 clones, with approximately 92% found just once. The sequenced material came from CD4+ T cells sorted from blood. This sequence originates from a human donor in good health. This chain uses TRBV28 with TRBJ2-2; D remains ambiguous. CDR3 nucleotides: TGTGCCAGCAGAGTGAACACCGGGGAGCTGTTTTTT. Protein product: CASRVNTGELFF.